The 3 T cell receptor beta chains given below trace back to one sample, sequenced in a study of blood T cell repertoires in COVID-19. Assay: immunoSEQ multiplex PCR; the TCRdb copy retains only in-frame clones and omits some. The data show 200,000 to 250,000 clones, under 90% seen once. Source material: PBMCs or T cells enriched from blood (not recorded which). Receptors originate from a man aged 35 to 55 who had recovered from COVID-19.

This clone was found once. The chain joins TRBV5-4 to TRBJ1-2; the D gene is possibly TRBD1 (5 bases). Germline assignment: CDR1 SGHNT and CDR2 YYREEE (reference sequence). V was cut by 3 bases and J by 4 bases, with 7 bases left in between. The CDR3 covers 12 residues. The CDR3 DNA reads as TGTGCCAGCAGCTACACAGGCTATGGCTACACCTTC. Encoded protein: CASSYTGYGYTF.

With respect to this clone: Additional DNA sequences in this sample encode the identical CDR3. The DNA for the CDR3 is TGCGCCAGCAGCCAGGATACAGGGAACTATGGCTACACCTTC. Translation: CASSQDTGNYGYTF. V is TRBV4-3 and J is TRBJ1-2, with D possibly being TRBD1 (6 bases). The V and J ends lost 3 bases and 2 bases respectively, with 10 bases between them. The CDR3 length is 14 residues. From germline, CDR1 is LGHNA and CDR2 YSLEER.

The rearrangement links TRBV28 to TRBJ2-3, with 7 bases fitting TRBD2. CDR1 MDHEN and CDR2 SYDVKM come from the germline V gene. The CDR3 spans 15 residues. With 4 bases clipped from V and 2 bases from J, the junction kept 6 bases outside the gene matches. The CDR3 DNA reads TGTGCCAGCAGTTCGGGGGGACCCCTCACAGATACGCAGTATTTT. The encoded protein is CASSSGGPLTDTQYF.